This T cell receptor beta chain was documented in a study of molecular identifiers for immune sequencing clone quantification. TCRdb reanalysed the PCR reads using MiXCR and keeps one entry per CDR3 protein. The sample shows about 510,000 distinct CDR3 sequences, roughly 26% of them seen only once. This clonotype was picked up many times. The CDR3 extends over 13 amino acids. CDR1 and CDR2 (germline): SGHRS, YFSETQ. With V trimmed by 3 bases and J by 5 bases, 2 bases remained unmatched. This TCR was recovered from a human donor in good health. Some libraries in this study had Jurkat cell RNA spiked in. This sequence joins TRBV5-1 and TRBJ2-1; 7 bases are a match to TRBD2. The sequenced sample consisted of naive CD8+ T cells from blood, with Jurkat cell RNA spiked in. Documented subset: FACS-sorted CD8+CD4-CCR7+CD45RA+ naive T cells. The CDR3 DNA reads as TGCGCCAGCAGCTGGACTAGTAACAATGAGCAGTTCTTC. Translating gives CASSWTSNNEQFF.